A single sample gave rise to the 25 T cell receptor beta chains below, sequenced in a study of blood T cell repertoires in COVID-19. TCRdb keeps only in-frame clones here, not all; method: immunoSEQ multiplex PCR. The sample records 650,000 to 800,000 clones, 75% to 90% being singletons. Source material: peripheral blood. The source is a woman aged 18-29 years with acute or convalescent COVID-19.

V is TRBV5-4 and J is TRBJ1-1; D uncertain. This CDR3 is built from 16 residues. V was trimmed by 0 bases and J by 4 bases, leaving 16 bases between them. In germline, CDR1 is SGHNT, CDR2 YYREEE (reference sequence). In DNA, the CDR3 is TGTGCCAGCAGCTTGGCCGGGAGGGAGTGGTCCACTGAAGCTTTCTTT. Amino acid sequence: CASSLAGREWSTEAFF.

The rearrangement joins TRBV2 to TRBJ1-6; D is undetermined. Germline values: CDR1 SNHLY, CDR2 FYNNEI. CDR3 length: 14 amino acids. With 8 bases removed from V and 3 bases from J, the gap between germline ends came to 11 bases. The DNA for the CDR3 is TGTGCCAGCCGCTATCTGATCTATAATTCACCCCTCCACTTT. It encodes CASRYLIYNSPLHF.

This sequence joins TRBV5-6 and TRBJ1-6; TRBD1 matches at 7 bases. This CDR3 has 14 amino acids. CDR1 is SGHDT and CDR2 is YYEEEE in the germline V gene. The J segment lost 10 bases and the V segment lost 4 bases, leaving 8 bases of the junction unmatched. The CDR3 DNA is TGTGCCAGCAGCCCAGGACAGGTTGAATCACCCCTCCACTTT. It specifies CASSPGQVESPLHF.

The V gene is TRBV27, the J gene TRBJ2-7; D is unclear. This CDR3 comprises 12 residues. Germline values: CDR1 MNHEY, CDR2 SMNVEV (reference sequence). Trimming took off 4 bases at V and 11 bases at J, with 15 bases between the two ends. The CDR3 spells CASSSSTSREYF. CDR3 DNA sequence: TGTGCCAGCAGTTCGTCGACTTCCCGGGAGTACTTC.

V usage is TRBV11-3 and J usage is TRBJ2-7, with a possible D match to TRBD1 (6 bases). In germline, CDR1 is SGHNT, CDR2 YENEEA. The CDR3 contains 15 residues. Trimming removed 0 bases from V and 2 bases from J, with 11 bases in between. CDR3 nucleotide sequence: TGTGCCAGCAGCTTAGATTCCAGGGGTACCTACGAGCAGTACTTC. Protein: CASSLDSRGTYEQYF.

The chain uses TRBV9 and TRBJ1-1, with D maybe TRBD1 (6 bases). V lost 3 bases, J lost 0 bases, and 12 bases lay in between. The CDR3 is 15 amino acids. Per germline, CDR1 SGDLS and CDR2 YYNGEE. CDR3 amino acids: CASSAGQHMNTEAFF. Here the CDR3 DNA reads TGTGCCAGCAGCGCTGGACAGCACATGAACACTGAAGCTTTCTTT.

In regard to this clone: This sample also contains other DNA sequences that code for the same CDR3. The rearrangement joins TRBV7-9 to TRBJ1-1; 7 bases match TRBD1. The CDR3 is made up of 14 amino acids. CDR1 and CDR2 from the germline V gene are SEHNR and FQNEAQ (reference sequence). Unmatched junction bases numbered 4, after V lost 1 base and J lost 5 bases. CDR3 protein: CASSLGQGETEAFF. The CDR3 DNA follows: TGTGCCAGCAGCTTAGGACAGGGAGAGACTGAAGCTTTCTTT.

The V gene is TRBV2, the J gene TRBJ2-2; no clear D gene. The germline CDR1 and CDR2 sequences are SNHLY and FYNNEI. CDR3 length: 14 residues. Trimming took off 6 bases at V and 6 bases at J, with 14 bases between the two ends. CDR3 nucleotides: TGTGCCAGCAGACTACCGTTAAGATCCGGGGAGCTGTTTTTT. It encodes CASRLPLRSGELFF.

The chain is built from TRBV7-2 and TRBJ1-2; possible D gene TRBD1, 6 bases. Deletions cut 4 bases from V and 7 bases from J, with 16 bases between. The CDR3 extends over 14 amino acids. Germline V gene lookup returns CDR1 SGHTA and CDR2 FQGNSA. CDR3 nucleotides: TGTGCCAGCAGCTCCCGCGGGGGGCAGGGTGGCTACACCTTC. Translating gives CASSSRGGQGGYTF.

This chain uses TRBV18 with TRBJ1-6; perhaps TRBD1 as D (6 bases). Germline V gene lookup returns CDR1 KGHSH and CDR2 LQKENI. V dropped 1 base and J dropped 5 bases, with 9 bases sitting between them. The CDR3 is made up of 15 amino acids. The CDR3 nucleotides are TGTGCCAGCTCACCACAGGGGGTAGATAATTCACCCCTCCACTTT. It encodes CASSPQGVDNSPLHF.

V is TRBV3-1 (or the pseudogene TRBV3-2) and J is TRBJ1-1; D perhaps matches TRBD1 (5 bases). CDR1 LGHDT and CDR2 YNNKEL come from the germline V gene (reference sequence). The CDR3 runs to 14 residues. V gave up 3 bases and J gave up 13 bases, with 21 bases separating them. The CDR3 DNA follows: TGTGCCAGCAGCCAGGGGGGGGGTCCCCTGCAGGTTTTCTTT. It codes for CASSQGGGPLQVFF.

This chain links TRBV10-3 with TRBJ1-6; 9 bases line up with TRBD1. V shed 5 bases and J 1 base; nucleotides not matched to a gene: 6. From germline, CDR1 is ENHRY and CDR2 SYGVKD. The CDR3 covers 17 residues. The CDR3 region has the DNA TGTGCCATCAGTTCGACAGGGGGTTTGTCCTATAATTCACCCCTCCACTTT. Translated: CAISSTGGLSYNSPLHF.

The CDR3 protein is CASRAGTVAFF. DNA for the CDR3: TGCGCCAGCAGGGCCGGGACAGTTGCTTTCTTT. The rearrangement joins TRBV5-1 to TRBJ1-1; 7 nucleotides line up with TRBD1. From germline, CDR1 is SGHRS and CDR2 YFSETQ. The trim removed 5 bases at V and 11 bases at J, leaving 6 bases unmatched. The CDR3 runs 11 residues. The full variable domain, rest sourced from reference TRBV5-1 and TRBJ1-1, is KAGVTQTPRYLIKTRGQQVTLSCSPISGHRSVSWYQQTPGQGLQFLFEYFSETQRNKGNFPGRFSGRQFSNSRSEMNVSTLELGDSALYLCASRAGTVAFFGQGTRLTVV.

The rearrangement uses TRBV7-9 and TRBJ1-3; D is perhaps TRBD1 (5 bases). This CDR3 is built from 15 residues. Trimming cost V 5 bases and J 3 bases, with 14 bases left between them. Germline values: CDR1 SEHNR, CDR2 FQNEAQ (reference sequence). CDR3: CASSLTQGGGNTIYF. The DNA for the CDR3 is TGTGCCAGCAGCCTAACGCAGGGAGGTGGAAACACCATATATTTT.

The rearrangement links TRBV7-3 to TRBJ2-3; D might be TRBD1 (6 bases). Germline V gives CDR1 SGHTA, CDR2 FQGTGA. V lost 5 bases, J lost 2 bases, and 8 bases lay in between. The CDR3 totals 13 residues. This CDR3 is CASSNRVTDTQYF. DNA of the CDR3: TGTGCCAGCAGCAACAGGGTCACAGATACGCAGTATTTT.

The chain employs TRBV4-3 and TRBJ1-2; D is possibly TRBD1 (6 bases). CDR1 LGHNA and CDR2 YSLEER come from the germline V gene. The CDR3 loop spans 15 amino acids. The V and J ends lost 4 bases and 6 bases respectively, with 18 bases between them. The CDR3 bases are TGCGCCAGCAGCCCTTCTCCCAGGGGAACACATGGCTACACCTTC. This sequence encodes CASSPSPRGTHGYTF.

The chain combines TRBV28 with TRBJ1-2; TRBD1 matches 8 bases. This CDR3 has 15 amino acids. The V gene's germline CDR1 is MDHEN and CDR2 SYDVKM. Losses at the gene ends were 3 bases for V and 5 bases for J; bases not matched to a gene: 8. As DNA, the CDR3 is TGTGCCAGCAGTTTCACGACAGGGGCACCTTATGGCTACACCTTC. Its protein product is CASSFTTGAPYGYTF.

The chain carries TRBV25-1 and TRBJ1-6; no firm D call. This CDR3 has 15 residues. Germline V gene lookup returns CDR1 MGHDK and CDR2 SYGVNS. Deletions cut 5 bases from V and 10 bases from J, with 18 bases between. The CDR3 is CASSPLSVTESPLHF. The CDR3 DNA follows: TGTGCCAGCAGTCCTCTCAGTGTTACGGAGTCACCCCTCCACTTT.

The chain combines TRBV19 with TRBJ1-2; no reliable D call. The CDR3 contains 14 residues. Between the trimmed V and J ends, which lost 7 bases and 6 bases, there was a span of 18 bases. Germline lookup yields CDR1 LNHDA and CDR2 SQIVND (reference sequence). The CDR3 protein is CASKMHGSEDGYTF. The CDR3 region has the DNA TGTGCCAGTAAGATGCACGGGTCGGAGGATGGCTACACCTTC.

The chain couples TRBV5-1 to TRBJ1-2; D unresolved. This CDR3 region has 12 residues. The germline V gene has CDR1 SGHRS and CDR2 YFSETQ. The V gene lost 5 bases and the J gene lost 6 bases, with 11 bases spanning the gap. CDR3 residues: CASSSSGDGYTF. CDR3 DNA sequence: TGCGCCAGCAGTTCGAGCGGGGATGGCTACACCTTC.

CDR3 DNA sequence: TGCGCCAGCAGCCAAGACAGACTGAGCTCCTACGAGCAGTACTTC. Encoded protein: CASSQDRLSSYEQYF. The V gene is TRBV4-3, the J gene TRBJ2-7; D gene unclear. Germline V gives CDR1 LGHNA, CDR2 YSLEER. The CDR3 totals 15 residues. V was cut by 0 bases and J by 0 bases, with 9 bases left in between.

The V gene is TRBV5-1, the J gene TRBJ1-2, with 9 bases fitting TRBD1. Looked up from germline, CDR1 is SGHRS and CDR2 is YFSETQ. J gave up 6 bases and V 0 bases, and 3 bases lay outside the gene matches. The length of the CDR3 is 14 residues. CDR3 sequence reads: CASSLDGQGNGYTF. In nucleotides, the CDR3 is TGCGCCAGCAGCTTGGATGGACAGGGGAATGGCTACACCTTC.

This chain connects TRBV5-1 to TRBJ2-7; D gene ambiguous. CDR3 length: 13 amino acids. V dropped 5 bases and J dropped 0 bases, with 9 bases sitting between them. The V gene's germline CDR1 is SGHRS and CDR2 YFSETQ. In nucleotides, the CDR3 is TGCGCCAGCAGGGCTGAAATCTCCTACGAGCAGTACTTC. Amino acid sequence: CASRAEISYEQYF.

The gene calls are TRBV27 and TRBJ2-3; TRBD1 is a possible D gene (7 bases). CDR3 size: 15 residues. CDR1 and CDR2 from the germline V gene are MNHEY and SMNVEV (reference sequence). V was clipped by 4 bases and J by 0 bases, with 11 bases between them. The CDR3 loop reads CASSSRDRSTDTQYF. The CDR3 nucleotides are TGTGCCAGCAGTTCGCGGGACAGAAGCACAGATACGCAGTATTTT.

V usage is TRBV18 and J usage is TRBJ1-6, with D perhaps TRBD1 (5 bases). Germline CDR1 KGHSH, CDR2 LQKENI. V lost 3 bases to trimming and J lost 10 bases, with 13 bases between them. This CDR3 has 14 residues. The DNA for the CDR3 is TGTGCCAGCTCACCTCCACAGGCGGGGTCACCCCTCCACTTT. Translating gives CASSPPQAGSPLHF.